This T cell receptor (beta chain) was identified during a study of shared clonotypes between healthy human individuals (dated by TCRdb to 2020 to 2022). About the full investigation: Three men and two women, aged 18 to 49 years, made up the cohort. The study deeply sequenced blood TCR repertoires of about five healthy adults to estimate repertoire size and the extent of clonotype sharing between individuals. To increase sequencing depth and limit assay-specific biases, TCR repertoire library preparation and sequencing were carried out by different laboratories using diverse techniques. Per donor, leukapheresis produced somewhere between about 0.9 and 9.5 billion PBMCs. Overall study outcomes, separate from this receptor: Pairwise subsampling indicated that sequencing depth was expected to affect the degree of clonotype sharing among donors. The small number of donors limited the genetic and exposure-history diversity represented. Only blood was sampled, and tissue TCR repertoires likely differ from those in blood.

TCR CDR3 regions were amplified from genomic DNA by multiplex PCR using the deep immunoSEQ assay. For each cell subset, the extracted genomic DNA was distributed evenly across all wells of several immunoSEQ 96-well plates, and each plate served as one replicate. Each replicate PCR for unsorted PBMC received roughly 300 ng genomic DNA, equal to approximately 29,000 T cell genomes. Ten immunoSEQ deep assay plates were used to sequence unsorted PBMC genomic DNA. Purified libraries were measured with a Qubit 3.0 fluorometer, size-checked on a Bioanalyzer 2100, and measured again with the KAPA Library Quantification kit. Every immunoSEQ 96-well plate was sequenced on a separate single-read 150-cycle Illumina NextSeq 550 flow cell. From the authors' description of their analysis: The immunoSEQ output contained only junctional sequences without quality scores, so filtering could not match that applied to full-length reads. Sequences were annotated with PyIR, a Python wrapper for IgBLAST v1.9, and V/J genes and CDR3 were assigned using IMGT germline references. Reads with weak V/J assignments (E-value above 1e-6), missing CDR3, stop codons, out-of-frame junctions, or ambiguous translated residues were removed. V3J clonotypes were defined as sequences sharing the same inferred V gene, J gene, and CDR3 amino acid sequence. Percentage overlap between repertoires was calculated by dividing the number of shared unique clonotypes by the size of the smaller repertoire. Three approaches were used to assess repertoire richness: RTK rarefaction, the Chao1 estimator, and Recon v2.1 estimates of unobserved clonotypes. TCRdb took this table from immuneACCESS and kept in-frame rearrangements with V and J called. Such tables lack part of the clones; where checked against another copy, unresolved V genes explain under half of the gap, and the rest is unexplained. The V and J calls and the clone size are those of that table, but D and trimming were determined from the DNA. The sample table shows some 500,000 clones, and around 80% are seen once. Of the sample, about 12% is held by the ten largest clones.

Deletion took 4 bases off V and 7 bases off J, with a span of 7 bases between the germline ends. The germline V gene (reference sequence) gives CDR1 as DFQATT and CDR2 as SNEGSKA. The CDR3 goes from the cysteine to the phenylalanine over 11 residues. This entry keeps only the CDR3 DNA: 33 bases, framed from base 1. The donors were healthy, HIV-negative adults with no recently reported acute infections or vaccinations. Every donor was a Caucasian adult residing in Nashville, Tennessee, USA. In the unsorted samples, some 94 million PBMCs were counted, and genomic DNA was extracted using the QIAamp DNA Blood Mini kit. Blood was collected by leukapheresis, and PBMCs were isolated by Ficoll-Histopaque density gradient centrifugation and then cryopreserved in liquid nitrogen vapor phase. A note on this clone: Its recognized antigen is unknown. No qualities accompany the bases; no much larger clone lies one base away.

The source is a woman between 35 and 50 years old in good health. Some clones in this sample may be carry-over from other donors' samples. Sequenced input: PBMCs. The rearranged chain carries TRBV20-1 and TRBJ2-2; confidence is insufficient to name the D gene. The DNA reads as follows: TGCAGTGCTAAGGGTGTCGGGGAGCTGTTTTTT. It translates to CSAKGVGELFF.